This T cell receptor (beta chain) emerged from a study of cytomegalovirus exposure and HLA in healthy donors. Study outcomes and limitations: Most TCR beta V segments were productive about 90% or about 30% of the time in an earlier analysis. Published work reported that the classifier diagnosed cytomegalovirus status with high specificity and sensitivity.

A multiplex PCR was run with 60 Vbeta primers and 13 Jbeta primers. Profiling relied on immunoSEQ multiplex PCR, and the TCRdb table lists in-frame clones only, not all of them. The data hold fewer than 200,000 clones, with roughly 79% observed a single time. Details on this clone: No antigen is known for it.

V lost 6 bases to trimming and J lost 2 bases; unmatched junction nucleotides: 4. Germline lookup yields CDR1 LNHDA and CDR2 SQIVND (reference sequence). The CDR3 is made up of 13 amino acids. The source material was PBMCs. This chain joins TRBV19 and TRBJ2-7; TRBD1 matches 7 bases. The sequence was collected from a man aged 25 to 40 in good health and CMV-seronegative. The CDR3 reads CASRGDRPYEQYF. CDR3 nucleotides: TGTGCCAGTAGGGGGGACAGACCCTACGAGCAGTACTTC.